This T cell receptor beta chain was observed in a study of T-cell memory formation after mild COVID-19 (TCRdb year 2021). The study in broad terms: Most TCR sequence clusters were specific to one of the two donors. In a couple of donors, T-cell clones that expanded and contracted after mild COVID-19 were followed by sequencing TCRalpha and TCRbeta repertoires longitudinally. The cohort comprised two young, previously healthy adult volunteers, one female and one male.

Ficoll-Paque density gradient centrifugation was used to isolate PBMCs. This clonotype was seen only a few times. This clone's antigen is unknown. The record has no base qualities; no much larger clone is one base away. Sequenced on an Illumina NovaSeq 6000. cDNA libraries for TCRalpha and TCRbeta were prepared by 5'RACE using constant-segment primers, with sample barcodes and unique molecular identifiers added. Trizol reagent was used to extract RNA from every sample. Libraries were amplified in two PCR steps, with a second sample barcode and Illumina TruSeq adapters added in the second step. Libraries were sequenced on an Illumina NovaSeq with 2 x 150 bp paired-end reads. Processing in the source paper ran as follows. The reads were demultiplexed and collapsed into UMI-guided consensus sequences using migec v1.2.7. Using mixcr v2.1.11, the UMI consensuses were aligned to TRA and TRB V and J templates and assembled into clonotypes. Clonotypes were classified as expanded or contracted when called significant by both edgeR and NoisET, with noise models trained on biological replicates. For edgeR calls, the cutoffs were a false discovery rate-adjusted p below 0.01 and a log2 fold-change threshold of 1. As an exploratory analysis of dynamics, PCA with hierarchical clustering was applied to max-normalized trajectories of the 1000 most abundant clonotypes. The CD4 or CD8 phenotype of responding clones was assigned using the separately sequenced CD4+ and CD8+ repertoires. The raw public data were reprocessed by TCRdb itself: fastp quality trimming at Q25, MiXCR clonotype calling, in-frame beta chains only. Rows are unified per CDR3 protein, each entry keeping the most common DNA and genes. For this entry, the V and J calls and clone size follow TCRdb and not the study's own pipeline. The sample includes some 320,000 distinct CDR3 sequences, with approximately 15% observed a single time. The biggest ten clones account for around 22% of the sample.

What the work shows at the level of the full study, not this receptor alone: The detection of some responding clones in pre-infection memory suggests that pre-existing cross-reactive memory T cells joined the SARS-CoV-2 response. Contracting CD4+ clones were located mainly in the CM and EM memory subsets, whereas CD8+ clones were found to be enriched in EMRA. From day 15 to 85, contracting clones showed balanced CD4/CD8 phenotypes, whereas a second wave of clones that expanded from day 15 to 37 leaned towards CD4+. SARS-CoV-2 specificity was not confirmed for the second-wave clones peaking on day 37. Only two mild cases were covered in the study, and larger cohorts including severe cases with pre-infection samples were considered necessary.

Spanning cysteine to phenylalanine, the CDR3 consists of 15 amino acids. Only CDR3 DNA remains: 45 bases, in frame from the first base. Relative to germline, V is 4 bases shorter and J is 0 bases shorter, with 13 bases between their ends. The germline V gene specifies SGHRS as CDR1 and YFSETQ as CDR2. The sequence links TRBV5-1 to TRBJ1-1, with TRBD1 perhaps the D gene, on 5 matching bases. The specimen sequenced was PBMCs or a T cell subset sorted from them (not recorded which). The receptor was isolated from a man aged 18 to 35 who had mild COVID-19 (a few samples of this study predate the infection). The sample titles of this study are shuffled in the database, so cell type and time point are left out; the donor was told from shared clones. The CDR3 loop reads CASSLLTGVNTEAFF. The nucleotide sequence is TGCGCCAGCAGCCTCCTAACAGGCGTGAACACTGAAGCTTTCTTT.